The clone carrying this T cell receptor (beta chain) has only a few counts. No antigen is known for it. RNA transcripts gave rise to amplified TCR beta CDR3 regions. The study used the HTBI primer set for a first-round RT-PCR of the TCR CDR3. TCRdb called the multiplex PCR reads again in MiXCR, with one record for every CDR3 protein. Of 600,000 to 700,000 distinct CDR3 sequences listed, over 40% are singletons. The data originate from a study of T cells in Graves' hyperthyroidism and ophthalmopathy. Study-level points and caveats: Among thyroid clonotypes expanded above 0.001, most also appeared in blood.

Patients were excluded because of uncontrolled infection, other autoimmune disease, pregnancy or lactation. V was pared by 4 bases and J by 0 bases, with 22 bases between. The CDR3 runs 20 residues. Per germline, CDR1 ENHRY and CDR2 SYGVKD. V gene TRBV10-3 combines with J gene TRBJ2-6, with D perhaps assigned TRBD1 or TRBD2 (5 bases each). The source is an adult man with Graves' disease, either hyperthyroidism or ophthalmopathy (not recorded which). The sequenced sample was peripheral blood or thyroid tissue (not recorded which). DNA of the CDR3: TGTGCCATCAGTGGGTTTGTCGTAGGGGACCCAAGCTCTGGGGCCAACGTCCTGACTTTC. It codes for CAISGFVVGDPSSGANVLTF.